The 28 T cell receptor beta chains reported below all come from one sample, sequenced in a study of T cells in localized non-small cell lung cancer. Produced via immunoSEQ multiplex PCR; TCRdb's table is partial and in-frame only. The sample records roughly 35,000 clones, about 92% being singletons. The source material was peripheral blood, sampled before any cancer treatment. The source is a female donor of 60 years or more with stage I lung adenocarcinoma.

V usage is TRBV18 and J usage is TRBJ2-3, with D maybe TRBD1 (5 bases). Germline CDR1 reads KGHSH; CDR2 reads LQKENI. This CDR3 is 14 amino acids long. Trimming cost V 0 bases and J 7 bases, with 11 bases left between them. The CDR3 coding sequence is TGTGCCAGCTCACCACCCGCAGGGCTTAATACGCAGTATTTT. Its protein is CASSPPAGLNTQYF.

The rearrangement uses TRBV12-5 and TRBJ2-5, with 9 bases identical to TRBD2. The germline CDR1 and CDR2 sequences are LGHNT and FRNRAP. V lost 1 base, J lost 2 bases, and 8 bases stayed unmatched. This CDR3 is built from 17 residues. The CDR3 DNA sequence: TGTGCTAGTGGTTTGGAGTTACTAGCGGGCGGTCAAGAGACCCAGTACTTC. This encodes CASGLELLAGGQETQYF.

Details on this clone: The sample holds other DNA sequences that translate to the same CDR3. This chain links TRBV14 with TRBJ1-6; the D is unclear. Germline loops: CDR1 SGHDN, CDR2 FVKESK. The CDR3 has 15 residues. The germline V and J ends were trimmed by 6 bases and 3 bases, with 12 bases remaining between them. The DNA of the CDR3 is TGTGCCAGCAGTCTGACGGGGTTCTATAATTCACCCCTCCACTTT. Its protein is CASSLTGFYNSPLHF.

The J gene is TRBJ1-2, the V gene TRBV6-6, with a possible D match to TRBD1 (5 bases). There are 12 residues in the CDR3. Germline CDR1 and CDR2: MNHNY and SVGAGI (reference sequence). Trimming cost V 0 bases and J 6 bases, with 5 bases left between them. The CDR3 bases are TGTGCCAGCAGTTACTCGGGGGATGGCTACACCTTC. This encodes CASSYSGDGYTF.

The chain is built from TRBV5-1 and TRBJ2-7, with TRBD1 as a possible D gene (5 bases). The germline gives CDR1 SGHRS, CDR2 YFSETQ. The CDR3 has 14 residues. V was cut by 0 bases and J by 5 bases, with 12 bases left in between. The CDR3 loop is CASSLGSRADEQYF. The CDR3 DNA sequence: TGCGCCAGCAGCTTGGGTAGCAGGGCGGACGAGCAGTACTTC.

The chain employs TRBV5-1 and TRBJ1-2, with no clear D. This CDR3 region has 13 residues. The V end was cut by 0 bases, the J end by 4 bases, with 7 bases between. Germline CDR1 is SGHRS and CDR2 is YFSETQ. The CDR3 loop is CASSLEGGYGYTF. The CDR3, as DNA: TGCGCCAGCAGCTTGGAGGGCGGCTATGGCTACACCTTC.

The rearrangement uses TRBV28 and TRBJ1-2; D is perhaps TRBD1 (5 bases). CDR1 and CDR2 from the germline V gene are MDHEN and SYDVKM. Trimming took off 7 bases at V and 4 bases at J, with 13 bases between the two ends. The CDR3 extends over 13 amino acids. This CDR3 reads CASTQTGIYGYTF. Written as DNA, the CDR3 is TGTGCCAGCACACAAACAGGAATCTATGGCTACACCTTC.

The chain employs TRBV7-9 and TRBJ2-1; the D gene is possibly TRBD1 (5 bases). This CDR3 is built from 16 residues. Between the trimmed V and J ends, which lost 4 bases and 6 bases, there was a span of 19 bases. Germline values: CDR1 SEHNR, CDR2 FQNEAQ (reference sequence). CDR3 protein: CASSSQGSLRSNEQFF. In DNA, the CDR3 is TGTGCCAGCAGCTCCCAGGGCAGCCTCCGCAGCAATGAGCAGTTCTTC.

This sequence joins TRBV27 and TRBJ1-5; the match to TRBD1 covers 8 bases. CDR1 is MNHEY, CDR2 SMNVEV, per germline (reference sequence). This CDR3 has 17 residues. With V trimmed by 5 bases and J by 0 bases, 9 bases remained unmatched. For the CDR3, the DNA is TGTGCCAGCAGTCCTCACAGGGGGGTCAATAGCAATCAGCCCCAGCATTTT. Translating it yields CASSPHRGVNSNQPQHF.

The chain is built from TRBV5-1 and TRBJ2-2, with D perhaps TRBD1 or TRBD2 (6 bases each). V was cut by 4 bases and J by 7 bases, with 17 bases left in between. Germline V lookup: CDR1 SGHRS, CDR2 YFSETQ. The CDR3 consists of 15 residues. The CDR3 sequence is CASSVGTWGGGELFF. As DNA, the CDR3 is TGCGCCAGCAGCGTCGGGACATGGGGAGGCGGGGAGCTGTTTTTT.

This clone was seen a single time. The chain is built from TRBV10-3 and TRBJ2-3; a weak D match, TRBD1 (6 bases). Germline lookup yields CDR1 ENHRY and CDR2 SYGVKD. The CDR3 loop spans 12 amino acids. Between the trimmed V and J ends, which lost 11 bases and 2 bases, there was a span of 11 bases. The CDR3 reads CAATGNTDTQYF. The CDR3 DNA reads as TGTGCCGCAACAGGGAACACAGATACGCAGTATTTT.

This clone was seen only a few times. Other DNA sequences of this sample code for an identical CDR3. The genes are TRBV25-1 and TRBJ1-4; D remains ambiguous. The germline CDR1 and CDR2 sequences are MGHDK and SYGVNS. This CDR3 is built from 14 residues. Trimming removed 3 bases from V and 7 bases from J, with 12 bases in between. The CDR3 region is CASSEAGSGEKLFF. The DNA of the CDR3 is TGTGCCAGCAGTGAGGCGGGGTCGGGTGAAAAACTGTTTTTT.

V gene TRBV6-5 combines with J gene TRBJ1-4; D ambiguous. Germline loops: CDR1 MNHEY, CDR2 SVGAGI. Trimming took 6 bases from V and 8 from J, leaving 10 bases between them. The CDR3 is 12 amino acids. The CDR3 region is CASSSGTEKLFF. CDR3 bases: TGTGCCAGCAGCTCGGGCACCGAAAAACTGTTTTTT.

V usage is TRBV5-4 and J usage is TRBJ2-3; D remains ambiguous. The CDR3 has 13 amino acids. Trimming left V 0 bases short and J 5 bases short, with 7 bases between. CDR1 is SGHNT, CDR2 YYREEE, per germline (reference sequence). CDR3 sequence: CASSLAREDTQYF. The CDR3 DNA is TGTGCCAGCAGCTTGGCGCGAGAAGATACGCAGTATTTT.

The chain joins TRBV5-1 to TRBJ2-7; D may be TRBD1 or TRBD2 (5 bases each). Between the trimmed V and J ends, which lost 2 bases and 3 bases, there was a span of 15 bases. The germline V gene has CDR1 SGHRS and CDR2 YFSETQ. There are 15 residues in the CDR3. This CDR3 reads CASSFRDPNYYEQYF. The CDR3, as DNA: TGCGCCAGCAGCTTCCGGGACCCCAACTACTACGAGCAGTACTTC.

The chain carries TRBV5-1 and TRBJ1-1; 7 bases agree with TRBD1. Looked up from germline, CDR1 is SGHRS and CDR2 is YFSETQ. The CDR3 runs 14 residues. V trimming: 4 bases; J trimming: 5 bases; junction bases outside the gene matches: 8. CDR3 DNA: TGCGCCAGCAGCCTACGATCGGGACAGACTGAAGCTTTCTTT. This translates into CASSLRSGQTEAFF. Using reference TRBV5-1 and TRBJ1-1 for the parts outside the CDR3, the full variable domain is KAGVTQTPRYLIKTRGQQVTLSCSPISGHRSVSWYQQTPGQGLQFLFEYFSETQRNKGNFPGRFSGRQFSNSRSEMNVSTLELGDSALYLCASSLRSGQTEAFFGQGTRLTVV.

The chain recombines TRBV30 with TRBJ2-5; D tentatively fits TRBD1 or TRBD2 (5 bases each). CDR1 and CDR2 (germline): GTSNPN, SVGIG (reference sequence). Deletions cut 3 bases from V and 5 bases from J, with 10 bases between. The CDR3 totals 12 residues. For the CDR3, the DNA is TGTGCCTGGAGGCGAGGGGTCGAGACCCAGTACTTC. It codes for CAWRRGVETQYF.

The rearrangement links TRBV6-6 to TRBJ1-3; D remains ambiguous. Trimming took 4 bases from V and 0 from J, leaving 4 bases between them. The CDR3 runs to 13 residues. The V gene's germline CDR1 is MNHNY and CDR2 SVGAGI (reference sequence). CDR3 sequence: CASSSNSGNTIYF. The CDR3 DNA sequence: TGTGCCAGCAGTTCAAACTCTGGAAACACCATATATTTT.

This clone was picked up one time. The V and J genes are TRBV9 and TRBJ1-2, with D maybe TRBD1 (6 bases). V was trimmed by 3 bases and J by 0 bases, leaving 12 bases between them. Germline V gene lookup returns CDR1 SGDLS and CDR2 YYNGEE. This CDR3 is built from 15 residues. The CDR3 coding sequence is TGTGCCAGCAGCGCGACAGGATTCTCTAACTATGGCTACACCTTC. It is translated as CASSATGFSNYGYTF.

V usage is TRBV18 and J usage is TRBJ2-7; 9 bases agree with TRBD2. V gave up 2 bases and J gave up 5 bases; unmatched junction bases: 4. The germline CDR1 and CDR2 sequences are KGHSH and LQKENI. The CDR3 consists of 14 residues. The CDR3 sequence: CASSPNLAGNEQYF. For the CDR3, the DNA is TGTGCCAGCTCACCAAATCTAGCGGGGAACGAGCAGTACTTC.

The rearrangement uses TRBV7-6 and TRBJ1-1; no clear D gene. The CDR3 consists of 13 residues. The germline CDR1 and CDR2 sequences are SGHVS and FNYEAQ. V was clipped by 1 base and J by 11 bases, with 14 bases between them. The CDR3 DNA sequence: TGTGCCAGCAGCTTAGGGGTAGCAGCGAGGGCTTTCTTT. As protein: CASSLGVAARAFF.

This chain links TRBV19 with TRBJ1-4, with D uncertain. This CDR3 has 16 amino acids. Germline V CDR1 and CDR2: LNHDA, SQIVND (reference sequence). V was shortened by 1 base and J by 8 bases, with 17 bases between the two germline ends. The CDR3 bases are TGTGCCAGTAGTATAGGTGAAACCCGCTGGAAAGAAAAACTGTTTTTT. Residues: CASSIGETRWKEKLFF.

The chain carries TRBV5-4 and TRBJ2-2; 9 bases map to TRBD2. V was pared by 5 bases and J by 2 bases, with 7 bases of the junction left unmatched. The CDR3 loop spans 16 amino acids. Germline CDR1 reads SGHNT; CDR2 reads YYREEE (reference sequence). The CDR3 sequence is CASRGTSRGNTGELFF. The CDR3 DNA follows: TGTGCCAGCAGAGGGACTAGCCGAGGCAACACCGGGGAGCTGTTTTTT.

The V call is TRBV7-2, the J call TRBJ2-7; 9 bases align to TRBD2. The length of the CDR3 is 14 residues. The germline V gene has CDR1 SGHTA and CDR2 FQGNSA. V was pared by 5 bases and J by 1 base, with 3 bases of the junction left unmatched. The CDR3 nucleotides read TGTGCCAGCAGCCCGCGGGGGGGTTCCTACGAGCAGTACTTC. Protein product: CASSPRGGSYEQYF.

This clone was seen just once. The chain combines TRBV5-1 with TRBJ2-5; D uncertain. Germline assignment: CDR1 SGHRS and CDR2 YFSETQ. Between the trimmed V and J ends, which lost 0 bases and 0 bases, there was a span of 9 bases. The CDR3 loop spans 15 amino acids. Written as DNA, the CDR3 is TGCGCCAGCAGCTTGGATCCTGGGAACCAAGAGACCCAGTACTTC. Protein product: CASSLDPGNQETQYF.

V and J are TRBV6-5 and TRBJ2-5; 10 bases align to TRBD1. Germline CDR1 reads MNHEY; CDR2 reads SVGAGI. V trimming: 4 bases; J trimming: 4 bases; junction bases outside the gene matches: 0. The CDR3 spans 13 residues. CDR3 protein: CASSWDRGETQYF. CDR3 DNA: TGTGCCAGCAGTTGGGACAGGGGAGAGACCCAGTACTTC.

The chain joins TRBV30 to TRBJ2-5; D possibly corresponds to TRBD1 (7 bases). Germline V lookup: CDR1 GTSNPN, CDR2 SVGIG (reference sequence). The ends were cut back, 0 bases at V and 5 bases at J, with 19 bases in the middle. The CDR3 is 16 residues long. The CDR3 coding sequence is TGTGCCTGGAGTGTAGCGCAGGGGGGTGTCAAGGAGACCCAGTACTTC. Its translation is CAWSVAQGGVKETQYF.

The chain carries TRBV30 and TRBJ2-7; 12 bases are shared with TRBD2. CDR1 and CDR2 from the germline V gene are GTSNPN and SVGIG (reference sequence). After removal of 3 bases from V and 0 bases from J, the junction contained 6 bases not matched to a gene. This CDR3 spans 16 amino acids. DNA of the CDR3: TGTGCCTGGAGCGGCGGACTAGCGGGGAACTCCTACGAGCAGTACTTC. Its protein is CAWSGGLAGNSYEQYF.